A selection of T cell receptor beta chains follows, all from one sample in a study of blood T cell repertoires in COVID-19. Clones were read by immunoSEQ multiplex PCR, and TCRdb kept only the in-frame ones, dropping some. Of 110,000 to 150,000 clones in the sample, 84% were seen once. Sequences were obtained from peripheral blood. The receptor source for this set is a man in his sixties with active or convalescent COVID-19. Both conserved end residues are part of each CDR3. Fields, in order: J gene, D gene, V gene, clone size, CDR3 DNA, CDR3 protein. The D gene is left open where the match is weak. Size values are once, few and many counts, or a class for expanded clones, and some rows have none.

TRBJ1-5 | NA | TRBV18 | once | TGTGCCAGCTCACCTACTGCCGGGGGTAGCAATCAGCCCCAGCATTTT | CASSPTAGGSNQPQHF
TRBJ1-6 | NA | TRBV5-1 | NA | TGCGCCAGCAGCTCACAACAGGGAATGGATAATTCACCCCTCCACTTT | CASSSQQGMDNSPLHF
TRBJ1-1 | NA | TRBV18 | NA | TGTGCCAGCTCAGAGCGAACAGGGAACACTGAAGCTTTCTTT | CASSERTGNTEAFF
TRBJ2-5 | NA | TRBV6-2/TRBV6-3 | NA | TGTGCCAGCAGTTACATATCGCAGGGGTTAGAGACCCAGTACTTC | CASSYISQGLETQYF
TRBJ2-3 | NA | TRBV28 | NA | TGTGCCAGCAGTTTGGTGGGCCAAGTAATGACAGATACGCAGTATTTT | CASSLVGQVMTDTQYF
TRBJ1-1 | TRBD1 | TRBV19 | NA | TGTGCCAGTTTGGCCCGACAGGGGATGAACACTGAAGCTTTCTTT | CASLARQGMNTEAFF
TRBJ2-2 | NA | TRBV12-5 | NA | TGTGCTAGCCACCGTCGGACCGGGGAGCTGTTTTTT | CASHRRTGELFF
TRBJ1-1 | NA | TRBV2 | once | TGTGCCAGCACTGAGGGGGGTTTGAACACTGAAGCTTTCTTT | CASTEGGLNTEAFF
TRBJ1-3 | NA | TRBV24-1 | NA | TGTGCCACCAGTGATCACCCCACAGGGACTGGAAACACCATATATTTT | CATSDHPTGTGNTIYF
TRBJ2-1 | TRBD2 | TRBV7-6 | NA | TGTGCCAGCAGCCGTCTAGCGGGAGGGGGCCTAGGCAATGAGCAGTTCTTC | CASSRLAGGGLGNEQFF
TRBJ1-2 | NA | TRBV12-3/TRBV12-4 | NA | TGTGCCAGCAGTTTTGACAGAAGGTATGGCTACACCTTC | CASSFDRRYGYTF
TRBJ2-3 | NA | TRBV11-2 | NA | TGTGCCAGCAGCTTAGATATAAATACGGGAACAGATACGCAGTATTTT | CASSLDINTGTDTQYF
TRBJ2-1 | TRBD2 | TRBV4-1 | NA | TGCGCCAGCAGCCCAATTCTAGCGGGGGGCCACAATGAGCAGTTCTTC | CASSPILAGGHNEQFF
TRBJ2-1 | NA | TRBV30 | NA | TGTGCCTGGAACAGCAGAAATGAGCAGTTCTTC | CAWNSRNEQFF
TRBJ2-5 | NA | TRBV3-1/TRBV3-2 | NA | TGTGCCAGCAGCCATTGGCAAGAAAACCAAGAGACCCAGTACTTC | CASSHWQENQETQYF
TRBJ2-1 | TRBD2 | TRBV10-2 | NA | TGCGCCAGCCGACCACCGAGCGGGAGATCCCCCAATGAGCAGTTCTTC | CASRPPSGRSPNEQFF
TRBJ1-1 | NA | TRBV6-5 | NA | TGTGCCAGCAGTTACCAGGGTCCAAACACTGAAGCTTTCTTT | CASSYQGPNTEAFF
TRBJ1-1 | TRBD1 | TRBV30 | few | TGTGCCTGGAGTAGGGGACAGGAGGTAGAAGCTTTCTTT | CAWSRGQEVEAFF
TRBJ1-2 | NA | TRBV2 | NA | TGTGCCAGCAGTGAAACCGGGACTCTACTTTATGGCTACACCTTC | CASSETGTLLYGYTF
TRBJ1-2 | TRBD1 | TRBV4-3 | NA | TGCGCCAGCAGCCACGTGGGACAGGGGAGCCGTGGCTACACCTTC | CASSHVGQGSRGYTF
TRBJ1-1 | NA | TRBV14 | NA | TGTGCCAGCAGCCAAGACCAGAACACTGAAGCTTTCTTT | CASSQDQNTEAFF
TRBJ1-1 | TRBD1 | TRBV7-2 | once | TGTGCCAGCAGACCCTACAGGGGTCATGGCACTGAAGCTTTCTTT | CASRPYRGHGTEAFF
TRBJ1-2 | NA | TRBV19 | NA | TGTGCCAGTAGTAAGGCCAGGCTTTCTGGCTACACCTTC | CASSKARLSGYTF
TRBJ2-1 | NA | TRBV19 | NA | TGTGCCAGTAGTATCACCCTTTTTACGGGGGGCTATGAGCAGTTCTTC | CASSITLFTGGYEQFF
TRBJ1-1 | NA | TRBV5-1 | NA | TGCGCCAGCAGCTCCAGAGGCGGCGGTGCTGAAGCTTTCTTT | CASSSRGGGAEAFF
TRBJ2-5 | TRBD2 | TRBV4-1 | NA | TGCGCCAGCAGCCAAAAAGGACTAGCGGGGGGCCCCGAGACCCAGTACTTC | CASSQKGLAGGPETQYF